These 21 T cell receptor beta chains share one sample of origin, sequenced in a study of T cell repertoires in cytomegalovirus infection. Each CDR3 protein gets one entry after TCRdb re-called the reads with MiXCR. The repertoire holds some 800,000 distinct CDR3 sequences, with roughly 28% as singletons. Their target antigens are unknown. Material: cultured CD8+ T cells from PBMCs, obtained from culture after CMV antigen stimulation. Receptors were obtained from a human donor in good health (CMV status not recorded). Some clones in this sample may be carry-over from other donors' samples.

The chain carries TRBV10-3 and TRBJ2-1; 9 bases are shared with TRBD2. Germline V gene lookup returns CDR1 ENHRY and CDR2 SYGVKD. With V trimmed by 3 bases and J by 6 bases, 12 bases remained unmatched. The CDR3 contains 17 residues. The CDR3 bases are TGTGCCATCAGTGAAATGGTGGTGAGCGGGGGGCTCAATGAGCAGTTCTTC. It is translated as CAISEMVVSGGLNEQFF.

CDR3 protein: CASSLLALGAYNEQFF. CDR3 sequence (DNA): TGCGCCAGCAGCTTGTTAGCCTTGGGGGCCTACAATGAGCAGTTCTTC. The rearrangement links TRBV5-1 to TRBJ2-1, with D perhaps matching TRBD1 or TRBD2 (5 bases each). CDR1 SGHRS and CDR2 YFSETQ come from the germline V gene. V was pared by 1 base and J by 2 bases, with 13 bases between. This CDR3 is 16 amino acids long.

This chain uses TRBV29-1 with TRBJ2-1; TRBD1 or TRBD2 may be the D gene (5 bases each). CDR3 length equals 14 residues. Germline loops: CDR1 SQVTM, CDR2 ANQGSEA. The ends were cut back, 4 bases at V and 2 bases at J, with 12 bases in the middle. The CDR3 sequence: CSVGRDGPYNEQFF. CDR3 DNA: TGCAGCGTTGGCCGGGACGGACCCTACAATGAGCAGTTCTTC.

CDR3 bases: TGTGCCAGCAGGCCTCCCCGGGAGGTCACTGAAGCTTTCTTT. It yields the protein CASRPPREVTEAFF. The chain uses TRBV6-2 or TRBV6-3 and TRBJ1-1, with D uncertain. The CDR3 loop spans 14 amino acids. Germline V lookup: CDR1 MNHEY, CDR2 SVGEGT. Deletions cut 6 bases from V and 4 bases from J, with 15 bases between.

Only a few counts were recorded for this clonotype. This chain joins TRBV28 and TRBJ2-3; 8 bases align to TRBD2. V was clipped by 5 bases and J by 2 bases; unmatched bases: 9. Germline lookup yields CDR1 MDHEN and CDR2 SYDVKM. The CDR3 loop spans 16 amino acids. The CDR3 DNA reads TGTGCCAGCAGTCCTCTGCGGGGGGCCTCCACAGATACGCAGTATTTT. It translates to CASSPLRGASTDTQYF.

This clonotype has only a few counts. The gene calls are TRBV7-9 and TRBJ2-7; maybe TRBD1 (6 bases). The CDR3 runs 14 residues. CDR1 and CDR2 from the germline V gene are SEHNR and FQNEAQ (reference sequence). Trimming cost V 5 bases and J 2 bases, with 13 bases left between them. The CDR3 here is CASSQPEGAYEQYF. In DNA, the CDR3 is TGTGCCAGCAGCCAGCCAGAGGGGGCCTACGAGCAGTACTTC.

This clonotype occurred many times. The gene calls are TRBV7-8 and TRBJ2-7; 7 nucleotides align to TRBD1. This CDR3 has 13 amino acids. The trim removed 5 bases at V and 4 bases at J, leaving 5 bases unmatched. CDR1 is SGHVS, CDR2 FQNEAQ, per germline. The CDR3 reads CASSERTGYEQYF. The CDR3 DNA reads TGTGCCAGCAGCGAACGGACAGGTTACGAGCAGTACTTC.

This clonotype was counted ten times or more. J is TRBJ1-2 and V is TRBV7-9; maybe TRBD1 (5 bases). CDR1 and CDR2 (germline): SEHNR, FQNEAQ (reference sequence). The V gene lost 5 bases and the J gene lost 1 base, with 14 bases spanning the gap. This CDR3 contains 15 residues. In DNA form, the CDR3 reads TGTGCCAGCAGCCCTCTTCACCAGGGTAACTATGGCTACACCTTC. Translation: CASSPLHQGNYGYTF.

CDR3 sequence: CASSLHSANEQFF. CDR3 nucleotides: TGTGCCAGCAGTTTACACAGTGCCAATGAGCAGTTCTTC. The V call is TRBV27, the J call TRBJ2-1, with D unresolved. Trimming took off 2 bases at V and 6 bases at J, with 8 bases between the two ends. Germline loops: CDR1 MNHEY, CDR2 SMNVEV (reference sequence). This CDR3 is 13 amino acids long.

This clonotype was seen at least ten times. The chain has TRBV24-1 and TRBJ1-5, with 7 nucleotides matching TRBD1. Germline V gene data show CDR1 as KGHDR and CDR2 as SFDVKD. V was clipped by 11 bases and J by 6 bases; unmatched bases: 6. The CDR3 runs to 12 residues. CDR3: CAIQGSGQPQHF. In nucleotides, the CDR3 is TGTGCCATACAGGGGAGTGGTCAGCCCCAGCATTTT.

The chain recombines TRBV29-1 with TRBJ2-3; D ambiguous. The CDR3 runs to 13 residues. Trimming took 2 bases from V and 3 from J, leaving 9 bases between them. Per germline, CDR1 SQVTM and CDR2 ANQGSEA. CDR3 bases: TGCAGCGTTGAAAGCTGGGTTACAGATACGCAGTATTTT. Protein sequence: CSVESWVTDTQYF.

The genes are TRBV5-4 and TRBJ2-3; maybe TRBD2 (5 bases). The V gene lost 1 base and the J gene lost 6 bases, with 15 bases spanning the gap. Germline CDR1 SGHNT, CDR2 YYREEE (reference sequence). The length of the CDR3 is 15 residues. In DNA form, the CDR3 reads TGTGCCAGCAGCTTGACGGGGTTTGAGATGGATACGCAGTATTTT. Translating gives CASSLTGFEMDTQYF.

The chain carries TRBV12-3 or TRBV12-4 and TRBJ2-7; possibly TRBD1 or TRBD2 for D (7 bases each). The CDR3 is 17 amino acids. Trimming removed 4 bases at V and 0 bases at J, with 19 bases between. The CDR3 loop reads CASSSRGGTVHSYEQYF. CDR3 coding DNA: TGTGCCAGCAGTTCTAGGGGGGGGACAGTGCACTCCTACGAGCAGTACTTC.

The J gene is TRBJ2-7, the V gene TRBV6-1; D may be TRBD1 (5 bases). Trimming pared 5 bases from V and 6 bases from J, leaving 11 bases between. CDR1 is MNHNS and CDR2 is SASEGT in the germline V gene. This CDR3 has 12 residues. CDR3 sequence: CASSPNRFEQYF. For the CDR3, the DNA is TGTGCCAGCAGTCCCAACAGGTTCGAGCAGTACTTC.

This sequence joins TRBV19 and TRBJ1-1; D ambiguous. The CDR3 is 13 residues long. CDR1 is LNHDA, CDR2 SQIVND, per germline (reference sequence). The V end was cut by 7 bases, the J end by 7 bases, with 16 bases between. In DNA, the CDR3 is TGTGCCAGTACGTTTAGGCTGGACGGTGAAGCTTTCTTT. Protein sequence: CASTFRLDGEAFF.

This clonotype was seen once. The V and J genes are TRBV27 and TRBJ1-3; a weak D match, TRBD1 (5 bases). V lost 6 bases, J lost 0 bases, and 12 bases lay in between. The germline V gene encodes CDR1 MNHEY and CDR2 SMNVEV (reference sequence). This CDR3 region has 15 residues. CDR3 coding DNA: TGTGCCAGCAGCGAAACGGGGGACTCTGGAAACACCATATATTTT. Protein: CASSETGDSGNTIYF.

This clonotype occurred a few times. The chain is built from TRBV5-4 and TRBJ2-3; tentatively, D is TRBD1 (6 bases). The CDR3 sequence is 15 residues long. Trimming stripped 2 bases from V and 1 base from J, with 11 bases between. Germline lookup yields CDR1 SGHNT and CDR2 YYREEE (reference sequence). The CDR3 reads CASSFSDSRTDTQYF. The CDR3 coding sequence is TGTGCCAGCAGCTTTTCGGACAGTCGCACAGATACGCAGTATTTT.

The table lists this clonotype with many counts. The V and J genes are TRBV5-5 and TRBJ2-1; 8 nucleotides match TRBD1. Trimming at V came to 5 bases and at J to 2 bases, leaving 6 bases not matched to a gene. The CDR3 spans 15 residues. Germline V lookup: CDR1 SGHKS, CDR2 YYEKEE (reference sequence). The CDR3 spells CASRVDRAPYNEQFF. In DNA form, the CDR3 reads TGTGCCAGCAGAGTGGACAGGGCCCCCTACAATGAGCAGTTCTTC.

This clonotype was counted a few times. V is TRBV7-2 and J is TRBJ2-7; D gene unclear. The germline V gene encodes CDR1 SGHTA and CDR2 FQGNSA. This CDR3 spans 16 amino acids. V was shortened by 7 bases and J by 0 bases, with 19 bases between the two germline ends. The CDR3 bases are TGTGCCAGCACGGGCGGCCGTTCGGCCTACTCCTACGAGCAGTACTTC. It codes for CASTGGRSAYSYEQYF.

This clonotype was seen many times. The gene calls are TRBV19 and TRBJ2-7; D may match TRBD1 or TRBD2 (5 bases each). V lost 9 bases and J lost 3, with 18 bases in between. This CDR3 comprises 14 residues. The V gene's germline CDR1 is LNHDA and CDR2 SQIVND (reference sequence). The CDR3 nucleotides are TGTGCCAGCACCCCCGACCCAGGGAGCTACGAGCAGTACTTC. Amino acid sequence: CASTPDPGSYEQYF.

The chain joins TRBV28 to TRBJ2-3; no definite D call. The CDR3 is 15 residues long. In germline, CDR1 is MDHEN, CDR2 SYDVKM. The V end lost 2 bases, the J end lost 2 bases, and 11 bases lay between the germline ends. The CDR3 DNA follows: TGTGCCAGCAGTTTAGTTTCACAATTCACAGATACGCAGTATTTT. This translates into CASSLVSQFTDTQYF.